This T cell receptor beta chain was found in a study of beta chain features in type 1 diabetes. This clone came up a few times. Since all of the isolated RNA was reverse transcribed, expressed TCRB transcripts were what got sequenced. Profiling relied on immunoSEQ multiplex PCR, and the TCRdb table lists in-frame clones only, not all of them. The repertoire holds fewer than 650,000 clones, with roughly a sixth as singletons. Trimming pared 6 bases from V and 7 bases from J, leaving 14 bases between. CDR1 and CDR2 (germline): SGHRS, YFSETQ. The CDR3 is 12 amino acids. J is TRBJ2-7 and V is TRBV5-1; weak D call: TRBD1 (6 bases). The sequencing input was naive CD4+ T cells from blood. The source of this sequence is a man between 18 and 29 years old in good health. The CDR3 loop is CASTGQQFEQYF. DNA for the CDR3: TGCGCCAGCACCGGACAGCAATTTGAGCAGTACTTC.